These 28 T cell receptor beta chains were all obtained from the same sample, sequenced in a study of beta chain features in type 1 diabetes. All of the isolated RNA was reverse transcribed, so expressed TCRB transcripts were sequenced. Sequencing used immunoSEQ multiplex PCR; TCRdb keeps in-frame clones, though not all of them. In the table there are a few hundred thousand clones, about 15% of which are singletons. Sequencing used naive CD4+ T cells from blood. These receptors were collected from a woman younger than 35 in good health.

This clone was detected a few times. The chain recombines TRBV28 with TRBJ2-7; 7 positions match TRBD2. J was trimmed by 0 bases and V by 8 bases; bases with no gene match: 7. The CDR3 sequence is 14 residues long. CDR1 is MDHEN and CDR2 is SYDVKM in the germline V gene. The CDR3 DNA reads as TGTGCCAGCCGAGGGGACTACCTCTCCTACGAGCAGTACTTC. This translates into CASRGDYLSYEQYF.

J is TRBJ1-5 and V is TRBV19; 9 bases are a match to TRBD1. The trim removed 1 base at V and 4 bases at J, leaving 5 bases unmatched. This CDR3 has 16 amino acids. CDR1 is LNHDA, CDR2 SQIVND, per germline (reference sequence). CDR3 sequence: CASSIGGTGKNQPQHF. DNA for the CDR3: TGTGCCAGTAGTATAGGCGGGACAGGGAAAAATCAGCCCCAGCATTTT.

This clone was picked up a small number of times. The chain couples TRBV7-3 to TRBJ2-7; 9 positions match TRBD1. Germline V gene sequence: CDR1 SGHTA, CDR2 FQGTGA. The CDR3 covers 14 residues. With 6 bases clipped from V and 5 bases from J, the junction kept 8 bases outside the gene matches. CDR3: CASSRTGGFNEQYF. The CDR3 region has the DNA TGTGCCAGCAGTCGAACAGGGGGCTTTAACGAGCAGTACTTC.

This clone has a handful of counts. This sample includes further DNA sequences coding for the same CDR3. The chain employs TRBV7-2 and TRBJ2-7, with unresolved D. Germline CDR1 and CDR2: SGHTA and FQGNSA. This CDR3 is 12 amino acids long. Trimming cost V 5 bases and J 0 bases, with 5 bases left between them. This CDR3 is CASSRSSYEQYF. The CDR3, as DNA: TGTGCCAGCAGCCGTAGCTCCTACGAGCAGTACTTC.

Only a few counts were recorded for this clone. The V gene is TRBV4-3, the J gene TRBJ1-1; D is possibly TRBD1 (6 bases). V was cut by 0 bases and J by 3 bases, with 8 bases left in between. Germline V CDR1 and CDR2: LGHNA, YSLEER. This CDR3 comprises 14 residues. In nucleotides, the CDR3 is TGCGCCAGCAGCCAAGAAGGGGGTTACACTGAAGCTTTCTTT. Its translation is CASSQEGGYTEAFF.

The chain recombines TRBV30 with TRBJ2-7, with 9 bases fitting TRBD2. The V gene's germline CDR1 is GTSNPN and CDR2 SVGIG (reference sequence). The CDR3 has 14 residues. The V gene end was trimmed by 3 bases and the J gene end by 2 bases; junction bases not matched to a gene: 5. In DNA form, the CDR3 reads TGTGCCTGGAGGGGGGCGGGAGGGCCCTACGAGCAGTACTTC. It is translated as CAWRGAGGPYEQYF. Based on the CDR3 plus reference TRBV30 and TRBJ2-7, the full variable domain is SQTIHQWPATLVQPVGSPLSLECTVEGTSNPNLYWYRQAAGRGLQLLFYSVGIGQISSEVPQNLSASRPQDRQFILSSKKLLLSDSGFYLCAWRGAGGPYEQYFGPGTRLTVT.

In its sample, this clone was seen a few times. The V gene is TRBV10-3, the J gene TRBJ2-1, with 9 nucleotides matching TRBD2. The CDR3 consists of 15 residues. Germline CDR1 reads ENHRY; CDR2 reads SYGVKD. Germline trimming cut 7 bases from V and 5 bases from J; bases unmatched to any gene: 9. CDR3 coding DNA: TGTGCCATCAATAGCGGGAGTACCTTAAACAATGAGCAGTTCTTC. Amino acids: CAINSGSTLNNEQFF.

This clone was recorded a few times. CDR3 protein: CATRKAGGDEQYF. The CDR3 region has the DNA TGTGCCACCAGAAAAGCAGGGGGCGACGAGCAGTACTTC. This chain links TRBV15 with TRBJ2-7; 8 nucleotides agree with TRBD1. CDR1 and CDR2 from the germline V gene are LNHNV and YYDKDF (reference sequence). This CDR3 spans 13 amino acids. Unmatched junction bases numbered 6, after V lost 6 bases and J lost 5 bases.

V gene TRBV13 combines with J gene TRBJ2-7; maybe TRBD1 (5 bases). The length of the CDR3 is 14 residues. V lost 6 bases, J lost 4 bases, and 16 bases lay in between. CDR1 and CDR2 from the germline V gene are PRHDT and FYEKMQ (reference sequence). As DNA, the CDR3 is TGTGCCAGCAGTAAAACACCCAGGGCATACGAGCAGTACTTC. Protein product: CASSKTPRAYEQYF.

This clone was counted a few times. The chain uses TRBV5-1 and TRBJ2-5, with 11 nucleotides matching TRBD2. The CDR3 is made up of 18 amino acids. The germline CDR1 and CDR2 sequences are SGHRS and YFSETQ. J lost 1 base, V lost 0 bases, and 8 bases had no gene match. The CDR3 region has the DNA TGCGCCAGCAGCTTGGGCTGGGCTAGCGGGGGGACCCAAGAGACCCAGTACTTC. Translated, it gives CASSLGWASGGTQETQYF.

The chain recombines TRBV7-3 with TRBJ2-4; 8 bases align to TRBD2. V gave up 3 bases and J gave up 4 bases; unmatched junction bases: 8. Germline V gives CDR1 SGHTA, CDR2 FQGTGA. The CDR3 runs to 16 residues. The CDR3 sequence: CASSFFSGRIKNIQYF. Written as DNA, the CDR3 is TGTGCCAGCAGCTTCTTCAGCGGGAGAATAAAAAACATTCAGTACTTC.

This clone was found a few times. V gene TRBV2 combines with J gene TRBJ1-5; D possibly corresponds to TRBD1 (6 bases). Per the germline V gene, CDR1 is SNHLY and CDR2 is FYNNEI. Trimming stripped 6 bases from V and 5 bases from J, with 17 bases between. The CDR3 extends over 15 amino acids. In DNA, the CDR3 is TGTGCCAGCAGATTTACAGGGAGGGGGGATCAGCCCCAGCATTTT. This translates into CASRFTGRGDQPQHF.

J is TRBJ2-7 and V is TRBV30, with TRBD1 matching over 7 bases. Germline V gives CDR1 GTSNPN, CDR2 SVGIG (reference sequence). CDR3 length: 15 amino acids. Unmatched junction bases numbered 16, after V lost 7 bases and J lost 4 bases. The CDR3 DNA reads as TGTGCCTTTACCGAGCAGGGGGTAGGACCTTACGAGCAGTACTTC. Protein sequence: CAFTEQGVGPYEQYF.

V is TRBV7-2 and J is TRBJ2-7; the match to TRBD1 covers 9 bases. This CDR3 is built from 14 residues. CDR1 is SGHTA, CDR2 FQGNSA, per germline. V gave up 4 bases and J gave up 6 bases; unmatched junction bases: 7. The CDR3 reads CASSSGQGRAEQYF. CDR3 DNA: TGTGCCAGCAGCTCGGGACAGGGAAGGGCCGAGCAGTACTTC.

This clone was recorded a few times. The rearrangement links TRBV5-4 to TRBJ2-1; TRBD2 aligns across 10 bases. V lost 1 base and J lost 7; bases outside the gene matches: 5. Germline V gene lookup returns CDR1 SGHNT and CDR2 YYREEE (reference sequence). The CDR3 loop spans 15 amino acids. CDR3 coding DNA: TGTGCCAGCAGCTTGTCTAGCGGGAGTTTTAATGAGCAGTTCTTC. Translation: CASSLSSGSFNEQFF.

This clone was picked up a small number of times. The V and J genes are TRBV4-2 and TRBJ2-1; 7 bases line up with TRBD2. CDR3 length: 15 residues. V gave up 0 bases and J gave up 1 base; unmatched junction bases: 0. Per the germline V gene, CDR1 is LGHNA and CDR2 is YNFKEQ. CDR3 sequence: CASSQEGLSYNEQFF. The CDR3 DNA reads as TGTGCCAGCAGCCAAGAGGGACTATCCTACAATGAGCAGTTCTTC.

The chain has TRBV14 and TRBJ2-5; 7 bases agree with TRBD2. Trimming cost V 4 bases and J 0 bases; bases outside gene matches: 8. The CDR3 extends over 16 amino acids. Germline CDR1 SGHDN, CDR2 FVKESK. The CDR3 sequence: CASSRGGGTYQETQYF. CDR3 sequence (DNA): TGTGCCAGCAGCCGGGGGGGTGGAACGTACCAAGAGACCCAGTACTTC.

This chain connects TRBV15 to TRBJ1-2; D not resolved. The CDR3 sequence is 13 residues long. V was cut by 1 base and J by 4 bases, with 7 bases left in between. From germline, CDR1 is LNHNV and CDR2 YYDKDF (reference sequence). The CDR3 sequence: CATSRGHSYGYTF. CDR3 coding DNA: TGTGCCACCAGCAGAGGCCACAGCTATGGCTACACCTTC. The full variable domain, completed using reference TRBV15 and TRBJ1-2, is DAMVIQNPRYQVTQFGKPVTLSCSQTLNHNVMYWYQQKSSQAPKLLFHYYDKDFNNEADTPDNFQSRRPNTSFCFLDIRSPGLGDTAMYLCATSRGHSYGYTFGSGTRLTVV.

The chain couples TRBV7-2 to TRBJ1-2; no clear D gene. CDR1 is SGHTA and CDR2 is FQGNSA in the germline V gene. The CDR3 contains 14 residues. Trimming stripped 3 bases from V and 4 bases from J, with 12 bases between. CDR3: CASSLSDSVYGYTF. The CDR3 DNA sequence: TGTGCCAGCAGCTTGTCGGACTCGGTCTATGGCTACACCTTC.

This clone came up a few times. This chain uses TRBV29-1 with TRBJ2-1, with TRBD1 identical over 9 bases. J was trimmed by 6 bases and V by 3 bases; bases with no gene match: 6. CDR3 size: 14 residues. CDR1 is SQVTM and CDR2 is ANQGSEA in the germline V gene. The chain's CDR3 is CSVEGDRAINEQFF. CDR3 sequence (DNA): TGCAGCGTTGAGGGGGACAGGGCCATCAATGAGCAGTTCTTC.

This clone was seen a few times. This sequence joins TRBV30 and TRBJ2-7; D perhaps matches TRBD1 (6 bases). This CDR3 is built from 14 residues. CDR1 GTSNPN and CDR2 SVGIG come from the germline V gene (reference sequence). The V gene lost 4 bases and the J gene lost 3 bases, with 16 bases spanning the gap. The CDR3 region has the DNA TGTGCCTGGATGAAACGGGACATCCGCTACGAGCAGTACTTC. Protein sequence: CAWMKRDIRYEQYF. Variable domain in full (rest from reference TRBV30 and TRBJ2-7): SQTIHQWPATLVQPVGSPLSLECTVEGTSNPNLYWYRQAAGRGLQLLFYSVGIGQISSEVPQNLSASRPQDRQFILSSKKLLLSDSGFYLCAWMKRDIRYEQYFGPGTRLTVT.

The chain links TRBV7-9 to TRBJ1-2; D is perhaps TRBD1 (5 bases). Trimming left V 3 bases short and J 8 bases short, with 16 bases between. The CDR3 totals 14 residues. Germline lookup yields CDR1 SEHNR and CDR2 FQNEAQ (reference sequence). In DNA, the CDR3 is TGTGCCAGCAGCTTTCTGGGCAGGGAAGGCGGCTACACCTTC. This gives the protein CASSFLGREGGYTF.

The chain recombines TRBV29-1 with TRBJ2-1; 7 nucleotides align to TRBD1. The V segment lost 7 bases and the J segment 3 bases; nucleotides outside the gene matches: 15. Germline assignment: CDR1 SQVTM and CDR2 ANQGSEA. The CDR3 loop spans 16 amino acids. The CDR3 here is CSGRDRGGYGYNEQFF. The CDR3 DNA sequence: TGCAGCGGCCGGGACAGAGGAGGTTACGGCTACAATGAGCAGTTCTTC.

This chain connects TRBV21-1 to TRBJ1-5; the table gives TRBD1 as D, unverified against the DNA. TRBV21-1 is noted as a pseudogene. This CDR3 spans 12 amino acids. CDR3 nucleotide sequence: TGTGCCAGCAGCAAAGCCAGGAAGCCCCAGCATTTT. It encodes CASSKARKPQHF.

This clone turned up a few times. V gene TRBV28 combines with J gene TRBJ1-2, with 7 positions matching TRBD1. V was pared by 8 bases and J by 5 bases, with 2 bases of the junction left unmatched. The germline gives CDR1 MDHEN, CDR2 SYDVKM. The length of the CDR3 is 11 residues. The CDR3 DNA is TGTGCCAGCTGGGGACAGTATGGCTACACCTTC. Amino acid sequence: CASWGQYGYTF.

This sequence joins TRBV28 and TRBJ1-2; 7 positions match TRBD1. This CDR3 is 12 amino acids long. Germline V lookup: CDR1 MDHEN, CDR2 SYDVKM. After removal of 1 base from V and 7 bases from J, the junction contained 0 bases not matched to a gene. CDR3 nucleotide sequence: TGTGCCAGCAGTTTATACAGGGGTGGCTACACCTTC. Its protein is CASSLYRGGYTF.

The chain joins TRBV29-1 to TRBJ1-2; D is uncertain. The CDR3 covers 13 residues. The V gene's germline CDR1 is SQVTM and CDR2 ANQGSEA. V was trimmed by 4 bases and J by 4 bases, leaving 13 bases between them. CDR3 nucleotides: TGCAGCGTTGTCGGAACAGTTTTCTATGGCTACACCTTC. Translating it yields CSVVGTVFYGYTF.

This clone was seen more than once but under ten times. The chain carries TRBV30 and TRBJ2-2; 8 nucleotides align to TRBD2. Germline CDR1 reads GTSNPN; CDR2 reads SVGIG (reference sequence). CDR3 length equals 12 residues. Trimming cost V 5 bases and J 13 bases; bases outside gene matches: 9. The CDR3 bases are TGTGCCTGGGCCCGACTAGCGCAGGGGCTGTTTTTT. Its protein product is CAWARLAQGLFF.